This paragraph reports one TCR beta chain. What it binds is unknown. The data belong to a study of OX40 agonist ivuxolimab in advanced cancers. Overall study: Dose-escalation patients' cancers were hepatocellular carcinoma, melanoma, renal cell or head and neck cancer.

The CDR3 is 13 residues long. The V gene lost 3 bases and the J gene lost 6 bases, with 11 bases spanning the gap. Germline loops: CDR1 GTSNPN, CDR2 SVGIG (reference sequence). Sequenced by immunoSEQ multiplex PCR; TCRdb stores in-frame clones only, minus some. The sample has fewer than 40,000 clones; over 60% are singletons. Blood got drawn at baseline, again on cycle 4 day 1, and then on cycle 7 day 1. Overall study results and limits: Patients with a partial response at 0.1-3.0 mg/kg had among the lowest clonal expansion. Some of the nonresponding patients also showed low levels of normalized T-cell clonal expansion.

The chain employs TRBV30 and TRBJ2-2, with D unclear. This sample comprised CD4+ or CD8+ T cells sorted from blood, obtained in a trial of the OX40 agonist ivuxolimab. The receptor was isolated from an adult with an advanced solid tumor such as melanoma, head and neck, liver or kidney cancer. The CDR3 spells CAWRPSWSGELFF. Here the CDR3 DNA reads TGTGCCTGGAGGCCTTCTTGGTCCGGGGAGCTGTTTTTT. The full variable domain, completed using reference TRBV30 and TRBJ2-2, is SQTIHQWPATLVQPVGSPLSLECTVEGTSNPNLYWYRQAAGRGLQLLFYSVGIGQISSEVPQNLSASRPQDRQFILSSKKLLLSDSGFYLCAWRPSWSGELFFGEGSRLTVL.